The source of this T cell receptor beta chain is a study of blood T cell repertoires in COVID-19. As for the study in general: Sites across the United States, Italy and Spain contributed samples from acute and convalescent COVID-19.

As originally analysed: Reference gene primers were amplified, and this amplification served to estimate nucleated cell counts. Data came from immunoSEQ multiplex PCR; TCRdb stores just in-frame clones and leaves some out. Clonal size and the V and J genes are those of that table, whereas D and trimming came from the DNA. The sample shows approximately 61,000 clones, roughly three quarters of them seen only once. This clone was detected a few times. Germline V CDR1 and CDR2: MNHEY, SVGAGI. Trimming removed 7 bases from V and 4 bases from J, with 11 bases in between. The CDR3 is 13 residues long. This TCR was recovered from a woman aged 70-85 years with acute or convalescent COVID-19. Source material: peripheral blood. The chain couples TRBV6-5 to TRBJ1-3, with D possibly matching TRBD1 (6 bases). The CDR3 reads CASTGTFGNTIYF. CDR3 DNA sequence: TGTGCCAGCACCGGGACATTCGGAAACACCATATATTTT.